Listed below are T cell receptor beta chains from one sample, sequenced in a study of blood T cell repertoires in COVID-19. The table came from immunoSEQ multiplex PCR; TCRdb's copy has only in-frame clones and leaves some out. The sample carries 50,000 to 75,000 clones, over 60% recorded once. Sequenced: peripheral blood. The receptor source for this set is a human donor in a cohort sampled during active COVID-19. CDR3s include the opening cysteine and the closing phenylalanine or tryptophan. Fields, in order: clone size, D gene, J gene, V gene, CDR3 protein, CDR3 DNA. D genes are given only for firm matches. Size values are once, few and many counts, or a class for expanded clones, and some rows have none.

.,TRBD1,TRBJ2-2,TRBV9,CASSPRDRGRLGTGELFF,TGTGCCAGCAGCCCCCGGGACAGGGGGCGCCTGGGGACCGGGGAGCTGTTTTTT
.,.,TRBJ2-2,TRBV9,CASRAGRNTGELFF,TGTGCCAGCAGGGCCGGGAGGAACACCGGGGAGCTGTTTTTT
.,.,TRBJ2-3,TRBV28,CASSRGSTDTQYF,TGTGCCAGCAGTCGGGGGAGCACAGATACGCAGTATTTT
many,TRBD2,TRBJ2-3,TRBV3-1/TRBV3-2,CASSSRTSGGHTQYF,TGTGCCAGCAGCTCGAGGACTAGCGGGGGTCATACGCAGTATTTT
.,.,TRBJ2-7,TRBV4-3,CASSQDRGFSYEQYF,TGCGCCAGCAGCCAAGATCGAGGCTTTTCCTACGAGCAGTACTTC
.,.,TRBJ1-2,TRBV6-2/TRBV6-3,CASSRTGEAIF,TGTGCCAGCAGTCGAACGGGAGAAGCCATCTTC
few,.,TRBJ1-6,TRBV6-5,CGVRETNNSPLHF,TGTGGGGTCCGCGAGACTAATAATTCACCCCTCCACTTT
.,TRBD1,TRBJ2-7,TRBV5-1,CASSLVVGGGYEQYF,TGCGCCAGCAGCTTGGTTGTAGGGGGCGGCTACGAGCAGTACTTC
few,TRBD2,TRBJ2-3,TRBV4-2,CASSQGSTGLGIDTQYF,TGTGCCAGCAGCCAAGGTAGTACGGGACTAGGAATAGATACGCAGTATTTT
.,TRBD1,TRBJ1-5,TRBV6-1,CASSDWTGLFAGQPQHF,TGTGCCAGCAGTGACTGGACAGGGTTATTTGCGGGTCAGCCCCAGCATTTT
.,TRBD1,TRBJ1-2,TRBV27,CASSFTTGGGYTF,TGTGCCAGCAGTTTCACGACAGGGGGCGGCTACACCTTC
.,.,TRBJ2-3,TRBV10-1,CASSADRLDTDTQYF,TGCGCCAGCAGTGCCGACAGACTTGACACAGATACGCAGTATTTT
few,.,TRBJ2-1,TRBV9,CASSANRGGNSYNEQFF,TGTGCCAGCAGCGCAAACAGGGGGGGCAACTCCTACAATGAGCAGTTCTTC
once,.,TRBJ2-7,TRBV5-1,CASSLETGLEQYF,TGCGCCAGCAGCTTAGAAACAGGGCTCGAGCAGTACTTC
.,TRBD2,TRBJ2-3,TRBV10-2,CASSTSGATDTQYF,TGCGCCAGCTCTACTAGCGGGGCCACAGATACGCAGTATTTT
.,.,TRBJ1-6,TRBV7-8,CASSLNRPESSYNSPLHF,TGTGCCAGCAGCTTAAACAGACCGGAAAGCTCCTATAATTCACCCCTCCACTTT
.,.,TRBJ2-1,TRBV4-1,CASSPSPGGLGNEQFF,TGCGCCAGCAGCCCATCCCCGGGGGGCCTCGGCAATGAGCAGTTCTTC
.,TRBD1,TRBJ1-4,TRBV19,CASSIVGQGSEKLFF,TGTGCCAGTAGTATCGTGGGACAGGGGTCTGAAAAACTGTTTTTT
.,.,TRBJ2-2,TRBV30,CAWTRDTNTGELFF,TGTGCCTGGACCCGGGACACTAACACCGGGGAGCTGTTTTTT
.,TRBD1,TRBJ1-2,TRBV7-2,CASSPRQGDGYTF,TGTGCCAGCAGCCCAAGACAGGGAGATGGCTACACCTTC
.,TRBD1,TRBJ1-6,TRBV7-8,CASSLGDRESSPLHF,TGTGCCAGCAGCTTAGGGGACAGGGAATCTTCACCCCTCCACTTT
few,.,TRBJ1-6,TRBV7-9,CASSLAHSNSPLHF,TGTGCCAGCAGCTTAGCCCACAGTAATTCACCCCTCCACTTT
few,.,TRBJ1-1,TRBV5-1,CASSLGGASGEAFF,TGCGCCAGCAGCTTGGGAGGGGCTAGCGGGGAAGCTTTCTTT
.,TRBD1,TRBJ2-5,TRBV19,CASSASGTGQETQYF,TGTGCCAGTAGTGCATCCGGGACAGGACAAGAGACCCAGTACTTC
.,.,TRBJ2-3,TRBV3-1/TRBV3-2,CASSQDSSHGGAADTQYF,TGTGCCAGCAGCCAAGATTCTTCGCACGGAGGGGCCGCAGATACGCAGTATTTT
.,TRBD1,TRBJ1-2,TRBV12-3/TRBV12-4,CASNQDRGNGYTF,TGTGCCAGCAACCAGGACAGGGGGAATGGCTACACCTTC
.,TRBD1,TRBJ1-5,TRBV25-1,CASSAAGTGIQPQHF,TGTGCCAGCAGTGCCGCCGGGACAGGGATACAGCCCCAGCATTTT
.,.,TRBJ1-1,TRBV4-1,CASSQVGEGDTEAFF,TGCGCCAGCAGCCAGGTAGGGGAGGGTGATACTGAAGCTTTCTTT
.,TRBD1,TRBJ2-1,TRBV5-1,CASSFPGQAYNEQFF,TGCGCCAGCAGCTTTCCGGGACAGGCTTACAATGAGCAGTTCTTC
.,.,TRBJ1-5,TRBV4-1,CASSQEGVGDQPQHF,TGCGCCAGCAGCCAAGAAGGGGTTGGGGATCAGCCCCAGCATTTT
.,.,TRBJ2-7,TRBV2,CASTPVEALFSYEQYF,TGTGCCAGCACCCCAGTAGAGGCTCTCTTCTCCTACGAGCAGTACTTC
.,TRBD1,TRBJ1-2,TRBV5-1,CASSFGTGGGVGGYTF,TGCGCCAGCAGCTTCGGGACAGGGGGCGGCGTTGGTGGCTACACCTTC
.,.,TRBJ2-2,TRBV4-3,CASSQGIGRANTGELFF,TGCGCCAGCAGCCAAGGTATAGGGCGGGCGAACACCGGGGAGCTGTTTTTT
few,TRBD1,TRBJ1-1,TRBV5-1,CASREGAREAFF,TGCGCCAGCAGAGAGGGGGCGCGAGAAGCTTTCTTT
.,TRBD1,TRBJ1-5,TRBV28,CASRANRDRDNQPQHF,TGTGCCAGCAGGGCAAACCGGGACAGGGACAATCAGCCCCAGCATTTT
once,.,TRBJ2-2,TRBV5-1,CASSPDRANTGELFF,TGCGCCAGCAGCCCGGACAGAGCGAACACCGGGGAGCTGTTTTTT
.,.,TRBJ2-1,TRBV24-1,CATRGLSNEQFF,TGTGCCACCCGAGGCCTGTCCAATGAGCAGTTCTTC
once,.,TRBJ1-6,TRBV6-5,CASSYRRTAHNSPLHF,TGTGCCAGCAGTTACCGACGGACAGCCCATAATTCACCCCTCCACTTT
.,.,TRBJ2-3,TRBV9,CASSTRTVADTQYF,TGTGCCAGCAGCACCCGGACAGTGGCAGATACGCAGTATTTT
.,.,TRBJ2-6,TRBV19,CASSTAGLRRTGSTGANVLTF,TGTGCCAGTAGTACCGCGGGGCTTCGGCGGACAGGATCCACTGGGGCCAACGTCCTGACTTTC
.,.,TRBJ1-2,TRBV5-1,CASSSTGQSGYTF,TGCGCCAGCAGCTCGACAGGACAGTCAGGCTACACCTTC